The present T cell receptor (beta chain) was sequenced within a study of Graves' ophthalmopathy and Graves' hyperthyroidism. The overall study: Peripheral blood was gathered at first diagnosis, ahead of any treatment whatsoever. Study results and caveats: Cross-validated, the 13-signature model showed 87.88%/81.08% sensitivity/specificity, and 80%/75% in the test set.

Note on this clonotype: The antigen is not known.

Having ophthalmopathy, the donors showed moderate-to-severe activity, CAS ≥3 and NOSPECS ≥4, with disease lasting under 3 months. Investigators amplified TCR beta CDR3 regions from RNA transcripts. HTBI primers served in a first-round RT-PCR, which a second-round multiplex PCR followed. A single record per CDR3 protein comes from TCRdb applying MiXCR to the multiplex PCR reads. The sample comprises roughly 220,000 distinct CDR3 sequences, around 45% of which are singletons, and approximately 44% rests with the top ten. The CDR3 is 14 amino acids. V lost 6 bases, J lost 2 bases, and 7 bases stayed unmatched. CDR1 SGDLS and CDR2 YYNGEE come from the germline V gene.

The chain combines TRBV9 with TRBJ2-5; 7 nucleotides match TRBD1. The material sequenced was peripheral blood. This TCR was recovered from an adult man with Graves' ophthalmopathy. The CDR3 loop is CASIPGTAQETQYF. CDR3 DNA sequence: TGTGCCAGCATCCCCGGGACAGCACAAGAGACCCAGTACTTC.